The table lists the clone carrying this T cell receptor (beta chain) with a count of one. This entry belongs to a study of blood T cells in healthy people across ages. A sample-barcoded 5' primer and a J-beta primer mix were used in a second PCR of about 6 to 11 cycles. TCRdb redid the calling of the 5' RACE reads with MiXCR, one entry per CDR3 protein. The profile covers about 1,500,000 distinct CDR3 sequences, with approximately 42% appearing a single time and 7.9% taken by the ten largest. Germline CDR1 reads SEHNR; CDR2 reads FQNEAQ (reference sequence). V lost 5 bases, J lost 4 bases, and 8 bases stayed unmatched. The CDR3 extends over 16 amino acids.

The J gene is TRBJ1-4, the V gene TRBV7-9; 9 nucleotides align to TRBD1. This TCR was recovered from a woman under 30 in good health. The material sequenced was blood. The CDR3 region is CASSRDRAPSNEKLFF. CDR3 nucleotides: TGTGCCAGCAGCCGGGACAGGGCGCCAAGTAATGAAAAACTGTTTTTT.